A selection of T cell receptor beta chains follows, all from one sample in a study of shared clonotypes between healthy human individuals. The repertoire was sequenced with immunoSEQ multiplex PCR; TCRdb's copy has only in-frame clones and lacks some. Of about 1.5 million clones detected, nearly 99% appear once; the ten largest clones hold about 0.42%. Material: naive CD4+ T cells sorted from blood. These receptors all come from a young man in good health. CDR3s include the opening cysteine and the closing phenylalanine or tryptophan. Fields, in order: CDR3 protein, V gene.

cdr3_aa: CASSLVGTSGKFSYEQYF; v_call: TRBV7-9
cdr3_aa: CASSPGPKPQHF; v_call: TRBV7-8
cdr3_aa: CASSLLGSKEQYF; v_call: TRBV27
cdr3_aa: CASSRPGPEQYF; v_call: TRBV7-2
cdr3_aa: CASSGGAKNTQYF; v_call: TRBV6-1
cdr3_aa: CASSLVGTVTDTQYF; v_call: TRBV7-9
cdr3_aa: CASSRTGFSYEQYF; v_call: TRBV9
cdr3_aa: CASSYSGGLEQFF; v_call: TRBV6-6
cdr3_aa: CASSDGTGTGEYEQYF; v_call: TRBV10-1
cdr3_aa: CASSQDPGQETQYF; v_call: TRBV4-3
cdr3_aa: CASSRLDTQYF; v_call: TRBV25-1